The present T cell receptor beta chain was sequenced within a study of T cell clonotyping in hematopoietic cell transplantation. This table comes from immunoSEQ multiplex PCR, and its TCRdb copy is limited to in-frame clones, with some not included. This table has about 15,000 clones, around 71% appearing once. Study outcomes and limitations: Pathologically expanded recipient clonotypes increased progressively from day 30 to day 180 as diversity fell. Graft donor and pretransplant recipient Inverse Simpson Index values predicted broader posttransplant TCR diversity. Without cell sorting, CD4 versus CD8 contributions remain unresolved. Few recipient clonotypes overlapped donors; over 95% were de novo at given depth.

To note about this clone: The target antigen is unknown.

CDR3 length equals 12 residues. Germline CDR1 reads SGHTA; CDR2 reads FQGNSA. V was clipped by 0 bases and J by 4 bases, with 4 bases between them. The sequenced sample was peripheral blood mononuclear cells. The rearrangement uses TRBV7-2 and TRBJ2-7; D gene unclear. The sequence was collected from an older woman in good health. Some clones in this sample may be carry-over from other donors' samples. The CDR3 DNA is TGTGCCAGCAGCTTAGCGCGATACGAGCAGTACTTC. Protein product: CASSLARYEQYF. Based on the CDR3 plus reference TRBV7-2 and TRBJ2-7, the full variable domain is GAGVSQSPSNKVTEKGKDVELRCDPISGHTALYWYRQSLGQGLEFLIYFQGNSAPDKSGLPSDRFSAERTGGSVSTLTIQRTQQEDSAVYLCASSLARYEQYFGPGTRLTVT.